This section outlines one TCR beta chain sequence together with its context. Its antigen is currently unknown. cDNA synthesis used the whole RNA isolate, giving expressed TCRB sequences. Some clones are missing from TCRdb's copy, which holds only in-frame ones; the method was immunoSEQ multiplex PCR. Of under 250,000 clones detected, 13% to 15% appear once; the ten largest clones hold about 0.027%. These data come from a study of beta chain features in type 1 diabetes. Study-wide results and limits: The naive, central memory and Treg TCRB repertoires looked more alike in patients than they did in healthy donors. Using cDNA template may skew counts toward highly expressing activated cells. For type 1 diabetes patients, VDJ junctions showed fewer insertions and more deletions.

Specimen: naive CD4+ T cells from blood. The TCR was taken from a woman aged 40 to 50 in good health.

The CDR3: CASSRAYAGPYNEQFF. In DNA, the CDR3 is TGCGCCAGCAGCCGGGCGTACGCGGGCCCTTACAATGAGCAGTTCTTC. This chain joins TRBV4-1 and TRBJ2-1; tentative D call: TRBD2 (5 bases). This CDR3 is built from 16 residues. The germline gives CDR1 MGHRA, CDR2 YSYEKL. V gave up 4 bases and J gave up 4 bases, with 17 bases separating them.